This T cell receptor beta chain was captured in a study of shared clonotypes between healthy human individuals. The study, taken as a whole, reports: Sampling involved blood alone; tissue repertoires likely differ. An expected dependence of interdonor clonotype sharing on sequencing depth was noted.

The CDR3 is 14 residues long. V lost 3 bases, J lost 4 bases, and 1 base stayed unmatched. CDR1 and CDR2 (germline): MRHNA, SNTAGT. There are many counts of this clone. Antigen specificity is unknown. In the authors' workflow: With immunoSEQ giving junction-only sequences and no quality scores, filtering differed. Produced via immunoSEQ multiplex PCR; TCRdb's table is partial and in-frame only. That table furnishes V, J and clone size, whereas the DNA furnished D and trimming. This sample yields approximately 460,000 clones, of which around 77% are seen a single time; around 12% belongs to the top ten.

The chain is built from TRBV6-4 and TRBJ2-3; 10 bases map to TRBD2. The sequence derives from a woman in her 40s in good health. Some clones in this sample may be carry-over from other donors' samples. The sequenced sample was PBMCs. Here the CDR3 reads CASSEAGGADTQYF. The CDR3, as DNA: TGTGCCAGCAGTGAAGCGGGAGGGGCAGATACGCAGTATTTT.